The 30 T cell receptor beta chains reported below all come from one sample, sequenced in a study of blood T cell repertoires in COVID-19. Using immunoSEQ multiplex PCR, the repertoire was profiled, and TCRdb retains in-frame clones only, with some absent. Among 150,000 to 200,000 clones listed, about four fifths were seen once. Sequenced material: peripheral blood. The source of these receptors is a woman of 80 years or more with acute or convalescent COVID-19.

V is TRBV2 and J is TRBJ1-3, with no clear D. CDR1 and CDR2 (germline): SNHLY, FYNNEI. The V end lost 2 bases, the J end lost 10 bases, and 12 bases lay between the germline ends. This CDR3 region has 13 residues. The CDR3 coding sequence is TGTGCCAGCAGTGAAAACAGCCGATCTACCATATATTTT. Amino acid sequence: CASSENSRSTIYF. Together with reference TRBV2 and TRBJ1-3, the CDR3 gives the full variable domain: EPEVTQTPSHQVTQMGQEVILRCVPISNHLYFYWYRQILGQKVEFLVSFYNNEISEKSEIFDDQFSVERPDGSNFTLKIRSTKLEDSAMYFCASSENSRSTIYFGEGSWLTVV.

The V and J genes are TRBV4-1 and TRBJ2-7; TRBD2 matches at 8 bases. The CDR3 extends over 15 amino acids. The germline V gene has CDR1 MGHRA and CDR2 YSYEKL. Trimming removed 1 base from V and 6 bases from J; junction bases left unmatched: 8. The CDR3 is CASSQGLAGLGEQYF. The CDR3 coding sequence is TGCGCCAGCAGCCAAGGTTTAGCGGGACTGGGCGAGCAGTACTTC.

The chain joins TRBV5-4 to TRBJ2-1; 7 bases are shared with TRBD1. The V gene end was trimmed by 4 bases and the J gene end by 0 bases; junction bases not matched to a gene: 7. CDR3 length: 16 residues. Germline CDR1 reads SGHNT; CDR2 reads YYREEE (reference sequence). The CDR3 reads CASSKTGPLSYNEQFF. The DNA of the CDR3 is TGTGCCAGCAGCAAGACAGGGCCCCTCTCCTACAATGAGCAGTTCTTC.

The rearrangement joins TRBV3-1 (or the pseudogene TRBV3-2) to TRBJ1-4, with 9 bases fitting TRBD1. The length of the CDR3 is 14 residues. V lost 6 bases, J lost 8 bases, and 7 bases stayed unmatched. CDR1 is LGHDT and CDR2 is YNNKEL in the germline V gene (reference sequence). Here the CDR3 reads CASSVDRGGEKLFF. CDR3 sequence (DNA): TGTGCCAGCAGTGTCGACAGGGGGGGGGAAAAACTGTTTTTT.

This chain connects TRBV7-8 to TRBJ2-7; 7 bases fit TRBD1. Germline V gene lookup returns CDR1 SGHVS and CDR2 FQNEAQ. The J segment lost 2 bases and the V segment lost 8 bases, leaving 9 bases of the junction unmatched. The CDR3 totals 14 residues. The DNA of the CDR3 is TGTGCCAGCGGTCGACAGGGAAAGCCCTACGAGCAGTACTTC. The encoded protein is CASGRQGKPYEQYF.

V is TRBV6-5 and J is TRBJ2-1, with 11 bases that match TRBD2. J gave up 6 bases and V 6 bases, and 7 bases lay outside the gene matches. The CDR3 covers 15 residues. Germline CDR1 is MNHEY and CDR2 is SVGAGI. CDR3 DNA sequence: TGTGCCAGCAGAACCAGACTAGCGGGATTCAATGAGCAGTTCTTC. Protein: CASRTRLAGFNEQFF.

V and J are TRBV27 and TRBJ2-2; TRBD1 aligns across 8 bases. CDR3 length equals 15 residues. Germline CDR1 reads MNHEY; CDR2 reads SMNVEV (reference sequence). After removal of 7 bases from V and 6 bases from J, the junction contained 10 bases not matched to a gene. CDR3 sequence: CASTATGGGSGELFF. The CDR3 DNA is TGTGCCAGCACCGCCACAGGGGGAGGATCCGGGGAGCTGTTTTTT.

The rearrangement links TRBV10-2 to TRBJ1-4, with D possibly matching TRBD1 (5 bases). The V end was cut by 0 bases, the J end by 0 bases, with 20 bases between. CDR1 is WSHSY and CDR2 is SAAADI in the germline V gene. CDR3 length: 20 residues. CDR3 DNA sequence: TGCGCCAGCAGTGAGTCGCGAGGACGCAGGGCGCTGTCAACTAATGAAAAACTGTTTTTT. It yields the protein CASSESRGRRALSTNEKLFF.

Only a few counts were recorded for this clone. This chain links TRBV6-5 with TRBJ2-7; 7 positions agree with TRBD1. The V gene's germline CDR1 is MNHEY and CDR2 SVGAGI. The length of the CDR3 is 15 residues. Trimming took 7 bases from V and 3 from J; bases not matched to a gene: 12. CDR3 in amino acids: CASTVSQGIGYEQYF. The CDR3 DNA is TGTGCCAGCACCGTTTCACAGGGGATCGGCTACGAGCAGTACTTC.

The chain couples TRBV7-9 to TRBJ2-5, with a weak D call TRBD2 (6 bases). This CDR3 region has 14 residues. Looked up from germline, CDR1 is SEHNR and CDR2 is FQNEAQ (reference sequence). The V end was cut by 0 bases, the J end by 5 bases, with 10 bases between. The CDR3 nucleotides read TGTGCCAGCAGCTTAGCGCCCGGAGGGGAGACCCAGTACTTC. It translates to CASSLAPGGETQYF.

The V gene is TRBV6-5, the J gene TRBJ2-5, with 7 bases lining up with TRBD2. With V trimmed by 6 bases and J by 5 bases, 6 bases remained unmatched. The CDR3 consists of 13 residues. CDR1 and CDR2 (germline): MNHEY, SVGAGI. For the CDR3, the DNA is TGTGCCAGCAGACTAGCGCCTTCGGAGACCCAGTACTTC. Translated: CASRLAPSETQYF.

The chain couples TRBV6-5 to TRBJ1-5; the match to TRBD1 covers 10 bases. This CDR3 region has 14 residues. Germline V gene sequence: CDR1 MNHEY, CDR2 SVGAGI. The V gene end was trimmed by 4 bases and the J gene end by 7 bases; junction bases not matched to a gene: 4. The CDR3 spells CASSSGQGSQPQHF. The CDR3 DNA reads as TGTGCCAGCAGTTCGGGACAGGGGAGCCAGCCCCAGCATTTT.

The chain recombines TRBV5-1 with TRBJ2-7; possibly TRBD2 for D (5 bases). From germline, CDR1 is SGHRS and CDR2 YFSETQ. This CDR3 is 15 amino acids long. Trimming shortened V by 0 bases and J by 0 bases, and 10 bases separated the two germline ends. The CDR3 region is CASSLGRGSSYEQYF. The CDR3 region has the DNA TGCGCCAGCAGCTTGGGGCGAGGGAGCTCCTACGAGCAGTACTTC.

The chain has TRBV19 and TRBJ2-7, with D tentatively TRBD1 (6 bases). CDR1 LNHDA and CDR2 SQIVND come from the germline V gene (reference sequence). This CDR3 is built from 16 residues. Trimming shortened V by 4 bases and J by 4 bases, and 20 bases separated the two germline ends. CDR3 sequence (DNA): TGTGCCAGTAGTAAATCCTTTGGACAGACCCTTTACGAGCAGTACTTC. Amino acids: CASSKSFGQTLYEQYF.

This rearrangement joins TRBV21-1 to TRBJ2-7; TRBD2, as called in the table, went unchecked against the DNA. TRBV21-1 is tagged as a pseudogene. The CDR3 length is 14 residues. The CDR3 bases are TGTGCCAGCAGCACCGGGACTAGGAAGGACGAGCAGTACTTC. This encodes CASSTGTRKDEQYF.

The genes are TRBV28 and TRBJ1-3; maybe TRBD1 (5 bases). In germline, CDR1 is MDHEN, CDR2 SYDVKM. The CDR3 is made up of 15 amino acids. Trimming took 5 bases from V and 0 from J, leaving 11 bases between them. The CDR3 bases are TGTGCCAGCAGTGGACACTCGACCTCTGGAAACACCATATATTTT. As protein: CASSGHSTSGNTIYF.

The chain carries TRBV18 and TRBJ2-3; unclear D gene. The CDR3 is 12 residues long. V lost 6 bases, J lost 0 bases, and 4 bases lay in between. Germline V gene lookup returns CDR1 KGHSH and CDR2 LQKENI. DNA for the CDR3: TGTGCCAGCTCCTCGAGCACAGATACGCAGTATTTT. Translating it yields CASSSSTDTQYF.

V gene TRBV30 combines with J gene TRBJ1-5, with 10 nucleotides matching TRBD1. V lost 2 bases, J lost 6 bases, and 4 bases stayed unmatched. From germline, CDR1 is GTSNPN and CDR2 SVGIG (reference sequence). The CDR3 length is 14 residues. CDR3 nucleotide sequence: TGTGCCTGGAGTTTGGGACAGGGGTTTCAGCCCCAGCATTTT. Residues: CAWSLGQGFQPQHF.

The chain is built from TRBV3-1 (or the pseudogene TRBV3-2) and TRBJ1-1; D is ambiguous. Trimming shortened V by 0 bases and J by 9 bases, and 11 bases separated the two germline ends. Per the germline V gene, CDR1 is LGHDT and CDR2 is YNNKEL (reference sequence). CDR3 size: 13 residues. The CDR3 region has the DNA TGTGCCAGCAGCCAAGAAGGAGGCACGCAAGCTTTCTTT. This sequence encodes CASSQEGGTQAFF.

The chain has TRBV19 and TRBJ1-3; D call uncertain. With 5 bases removed from V and 9 bases from J, the gap between germline ends came to 17 bases. From germline, CDR1 is LNHDA and CDR2 SQIVND (reference sequence). The CDR3 sequence is 14 residues long. The CDR3 DNA is TGTGCCAGTAGTTCCCGACCGGGATGGGTCACCATATATTTT. Translating gives CASSSRPGWVTIYF.

This chain uses TRBV7-3 with TRBJ2-1; a weak D match, TRBD2 (6 bases). V lost 5 bases to trimming and J lost 2 bases, with 16 bases between them. This CDR3 contains 16 residues. Germline V gene data show CDR1 as SGHTA and CDR2 as FQGTGA. Here the CDR3 reads CASSPVGGSPYNEQFF. CDR3 DNA sequence: TGTGCCAGCAGCCCCGTTGGGGGGTCACCCTACAATGAGCAGTTCTTC. Looking up the rest from reference TRBV7-3 and TRBJ2-1 gives the full variable domain: GAGVSQTPSNKVTEKGKYVELRCDPISGHTALYWYRQSLGQGPEFLIYFQGTGAADDSGLPNDRFFAVRPEGSVSTLKIQRTERGDSAVYLCASSPVGGSPYNEQFFGPGTRLTVL.

Turning to this clone: The sample contains more than one DNA sequence encoding this CDR3. This chain connects TRBV9 to TRBJ2-7; 9 nucleotides agree with TRBD1. Per the germline V gene, CDR1 is SGDLS and CDR2 is YYNGEE. V gave up 0 bases and J gave up 3 bases; unmatched junction bases: 1. The CDR3 loop spans 14 amino acids. The CDR3 sequence is CASSVGQGVYEQYF. CDR3 DNA sequence: TGTGCCAGCAGCGTAGGACAGGGGGTCTACGAGCAGTACTTC.

The V and J genes are TRBV19 and TRBJ1-5; D may be TRBD1 (6 bases). CDR3 size: 16 residues. Germline V CDR1 and CDR2: LNHDA, SQIVND (reference sequence). V lost 8 bases and J 1 base, leaving 18 bases between the germline ends. CDR3 sequence (DNA): TGTGCCAGTCTCCTCTCGCAGGGGAGAAGCAATCAGCCCCAGCATTTT. This translates into CASLLSQGRSNQPQHF.

As regards this clone: The sample has other DNA sequences that encode this CDR3 too. DNA of the CDR3: TGTGCCAGCTCACCGGACAGCCTGAACACTGAAGCTTTCTTT. Encoded protein: CASSPDSLNTEAFF. The genes are TRBV18 and TRBJ1-1; possible D gene TRBD1, 6 bases. In germline, CDR1 is KGHSH, CDR2 LQKENI. The CDR3 runs 14 residues. Trimming shortened V by 3 bases and J by 0 bases, and 8 bases separated the two germline ends. Full variable domain (remainder filled in from reference TRBV18 and TRBJ1-1): NAGVMQNPRHLVRRRGQEARLRCSPMKGHSHVYWYRQLPEEGLKFMVYLQKENIIDESGMPKERFSAEFPKEGPSILRIQQVVRGDSAAYFCASSPDSLNTEAFFGQGTRLTVV.

The chain couples TRBV15 to TRBJ2-1, with D perhaps matching TRBD1 (6 bases). This CDR3 contains 14 residues. V lost 5 bases and J 5 bases, leaving 13 bases between the germline ends. CDR1 and CDR2 (germline): LNHNV, YYDKDF (reference sequence). CDR3: CATSGWTVDNEQFF. The CDR3 region has the DNA TGTGCCACCAGCGGTTGGACAGTGGACAATGAGCAGTTCTTC. Looking up the rest from reference TRBV15 and TRBJ2-1 gives the full variable domain: DAMVIQNPRYQVTQFGKPVTLSCSQTLNHNVMYWYQQKSSQAPKLLFHYYDKDFNNEADTPDNFQSRRPNTSFCFLDIRSPGLGDTAMYLCATSGWTVDNEQFFGPGTRLTVL.

The genes are TRBV6-5 and TRBJ1-2; TRBD1 matches at 9 bases. The germline gives CDR1 MNHEY, CDR2 SVGAGI. The CDR3 is made up of 13 amino acids. Germline trimming cut 7 bases from V and 10 bases from J; bases unmatched to any gene: 10. In DNA, the CDR3 is TGTGCCAGCACCCCGGGACAGGGATCAATCTACACCTTC. Its protein is CASTPGQGSIYTF.

V gene TRBV5-1 combines with J gene TRBJ2-5, with D maybe TRBD2 (7 bases). The CDR3 spans 13 residues. Per germline, CDR1 SGHRS and CDR2 YFSETQ. V shed 7 bases and J shed 5 bases, with 15 bases lying between them. As DNA, the CDR3 is TGCGCCAGCGCCCCGACGGGGGGCGAGACCCAGTACTTC. Translated, it gives CASAPTGGETQYF.

The genes are TRBV7-3 and TRBJ2-1, with 11 positions matching TRBD2. This CDR3 is 15 amino acids long. V shed 5 bases, J shed 5 bases, and the junction held 5 bases outside the gene matches. From germline, CDR1 is SGHTA and CDR2 FQGTGA. This chain's CDR3 is CASSQTSGRNNEQFF. The DNA of the CDR3 is TGTGCCAGCAGCCAAACTAGCGGGAGAAACAATGAGCAGTTCTTC.

CDR3 DNA: TGTGCCAGCTCACCAGCCGCGGGACGCGGCTCACCCCTCCACTTT. It is translated as CASSPAAGRGSPLHF. The V and J genes are TRBV18 and TRBJ1-6, with TRBD1 as a possible D gene (5 bases). The CDR3 totals 15 residues. V was pared by 2 bases and J by 10 bases, with 15 bases between. The germline V gene has CDR1 KGHSH and CDR2 LQKENI.

This clone was counted a few times. The chain joins TRBV18 to TRBJ1-5, with D possibly being TRBD1 (6 bases). Trimming stripped 5 bases from V and 5 bases from J, with 16 bases between. This CDR3 has 15 amino acids. Germline loops: CDR1 KGHSH, CDR2 LQKENI. As DNA, the CDR3 is TGTGCCAGCTCAAACGGACAGAACCATTATCAGCCCCAGCATTTT. Protein sequence: CASSNGQNHYQPQHF. The full variable domain, its missing parts supplied by reference TRBV18 and TRBJ1-5, is NAGVMQNPRHLVRRRGQEARLRCSPMKGHSHVYWYRQLPEEGLKFMVYLQKENIIDESGMPKERFSAEFPKEGPSILRIQQVVRGDSAAYFCASSNGQNHYQPQHFGDGTRLSIL.